This T cell receptor (beta chain) appears in the sequencing data of a study of cytomegalovirus exposure and HLA in healthy donors. Study background: Inside one of the first data releases sat about 85 million unique TCRs taken from HLA-typed donors.

Study observations and caveats: Both high specificity and high sensitivity reportedly marked the classifier's diagnosis of cytomegalovirus status. Most observed TCR sequences were rare, whereas some public TCRs were detected in many donors.

Concerning this clone: Its antigen is not identified.

It was with 60 Vbeta and 13 Jbeta primers that the PCR ran. TCRdb's copy holds only in-frame clones and misses some; the assay was immunoSEQ multiplex PCR. The profile covers some 160,000 clones, with around 78% appearing a single time and 6.5% to 9% taken by the ten largest. Healthy bone marrow donors supplied every sample. The receptor was isolated from a woman aged 40 to 50 in good health and CMV-seropositive. Sequencing was performed on PBMCs.

The CDR3 DNA is TGTGCCAGCAGCTCCCAGGGAAACACTGAAGCTTTCTTT. Its protein product is CASSSQGNTEAFF. The chain has TRBV7-6 and TRBJ1-1; D possibly corresponds to TRBD1 (5 bases). The CDR3 is 13 residues long. Germline loops: CDR1 SGHVS, CDR2 FNYEAQ. V gave up 4 bases and J gave up 2 bases, with 8 bases separating them.